This TCR beta chain comes out of a study of shared clonotypes between healthy human individuals. Study processing details: Filtering differed, since immunoSEQ gave only junction sequences and no quality scores. Sequenced by immunoSEQ multiplex PCR; TCRdb stores in-frame clones only, minus some. The DNA gave D and trimming, while V, J and clone size come from that table. The sample carries over a million clones, 98% recorded once. It was into CD45RA+ naive and CD45RA-negative memory subsets that the CD4+ cells were split. With 4 bases removed from V and 1 base from J, the gap between germline ends came to 5 bases. Germline values: CDR1 KGHSH, CDR2 LQKENI. The CDR3 has 12 residues. Study results and caveats: Non-shared clonotypes showed lower generation probabilities than clonotypes common to all four donors.

A word on this clone: What it binds is not known.

The genes are TRBV18 and TRBJ2-7, with D hard to call. The receptor was isolated from a man younger than 40 in good health. The sample taken for sequencing was naive CD4+ T cells sorted from blood. Subset reported: CD45RA+ positively selected. CDR3 bases: TGTGCCAGCTCACAAGGGTCCTACGAGCAGTACTTC. It codes for CASSQGSYEQYF.